The rows below give T cell receptor beta chains drawn from one sample of a study of OX40 agonist ivuxolimab in advanced cancers. TCRdb's copy holds only in-frame clones and misses some; the assay was immunoSEQ multiplex PCR. Of some 90,000 clones in the sample, more than 85% were seen once. The sequences come from CD4+ or CD8+ T cells sorted from blood, collected in a trial of the OX40 agonist ivuxolimab. These receptors were collected from an adult with an advanced solid tumor such as melanoma, head and neck, liver or kidney cancer. CDR3s include the opening cysteine and the closing phenylalanine or tryptophan. D genes are given only for firm matches. The size field is filled for only some rows; it gives once, few, many or a size class.

j_gene: TRBJ2-5; d_gene: -; v_gene: TRBV6-5; abundance: -; CDR3nt: TGTGCCAGCAGTTACGGGGAGACCCAGTACTTC; CDR3aa: CASSYGETQYF
j_gene: TRBJ2-1; d_gene: -; v_gene: TRBV11-2; abundance: -; CDR3nt: TGTGCCAGCAGCTTATCGGGGAATGAGCAGTTCTTC; CDR3aa: CASSLSGNEQFF
j_gene: TRBJ2-7; d_gene: -; v_gene: TRBV29-1; abundance: once; CDR3nt: TGCAGCGTTGAATTAGCTGGGACTGAATTCGAGCAGTACTTC; CDR3aa: CSVELAGTEFEQYF
j_gene: TRBJ2-3; d_gene: TRBD1; v_gene: TRBV6-5; abundance: -; CDR3nt: TGTGCCAGCAGTACCGGGACAGTCGGGGCAGATACGCAGTATTTT; CDR3aa: CASSTGTVGADTQYF
j_gene: TRBJ1-4; d_gene: -; v_gene: TRBV11-2; abundance: -; CDR3nt: TGTGCCAGCAGCTTACTGGGGTCTGGGGAAAAACTGTTTTTT; CDR3aa: CASSLLGSGEKLFF
j_gene: TRBJ1-4; d_gene: -; v_gene: TRBV5-1; abundance: -; CDR3nt: TGCGCCAGCAGCCTCAGCGGCCGCGCAACTAATGAAAAACTGTTTTTT; CDR3aa: CASSLSGRATNEKLFF
j_gene: TRBJ2-7; d_gene: -; v_gene: TRBV4-2; abundance: -; CDR3nt: TGTGCCAGCAGCCAAGTGGAAGGAACCTACGAGCAGTACTTC; CDR3aa: CASSQVEGTYEQYF
j_gene: TRBJ2-1; d_gene: -; v_gene: TRBV11-2; abundance: once; CDR3nt: TGTGCCAGCAGCTTATTTAGAACAGAAACCTACAATGAGCAGTTCTTC; CDR3aa: CASSLFRTETYNEQFF
j_gene: TRBJ1-4; d_gene: -; v_gene: TRBV4-1; abundance: -; CDR3nt: TGCGCCAGCAGCCTCGGACCCGAAGGGAATGAAAAACTGTTTTTT; CDR3aa: CASSLGPEGNEKLFF
j_gene: TRBJ1-1; d_gene: -; v_gene: TRBV4-1; abundance: -; CDR3nt: TGCGCCAGCAGCCACCCGGGGGCGACTGAAGCTTTCTTT; CDR3aa: CASSHPGATEAFF
j_gene: TRBJ2-1; d_gene: -; v_gene: TRBV7-9; abundance: -; CDR3nt: TGTGCCAGCAGCTGGGGGGCCGAGCACAATGAGCAGTTCTTC; CDR3aa: CASSWGAEHNEQFF
j_gene: TRBJ1-2; d_gene: TRBD1; v_gene: TRBV4-3; abundance: -; CDR3nt: TGCGCCAGCAGCCAACTCTCGACAGGGCTAGGAGGCTACACCTTC; CDR3aa: CASSQLSTGLGGYTF
j_gene: TRBJ1-2; d_gene: -; v_gene: TRBV2; abundance: -; CDR3nt: TGTGCCAGCAGGCCCAGTAACTATGGCTACACCTTC; CDR3aa: CASRPSNYGYTF